One and the same sample provided the 31 T cell receptor beta chains below, sequenced in a study of T cell responses to AZD1222 COVID-19 vaccine (dated by TCRdb to 2020 to 2022). Libraries were made using the immunoSEQ multiplex PCR assay. Here the immuneACCESS table is served through TCRdb, limited to in-frame sequences with V and J called. Missing clones are a known gap in these copies; in checked studies unresolved V genes cover under half, and the rest lacks a known reason. For this sample the table gives about 150,000 clones, of which around 93% were detected only once. The ten largest clones capture more than 3% of the sample. The intended sense of this specimen's time point label: about 28 days (+/-7) after the second vaccine dose. The sample consisted of peripheral blood, taken 28 days after the second AZD1222 dose. The receptors originated from an adult who received the AZD1222 COVID-19 vaccine.

This chain joins TRBV27 and TRBJ1-1; D not certain. The CDR3 has 14 amino acids. The germline V gene has CDR1 MNHEY and CDR2 SMNVEV (reference sequence). Trimming took 3 bases from V and 0 from J, leaving 8 bases between them. The CDR3, as DNA: TGTGCCAGCAGTTTGACCGGGGTGAACACTGAAGCTTTCTTT. It codes for CASSLTGVNTEAFF.

The genes are TRBV3-1 (or the pseudogene TRBV3-2) and TRBJ2-2; unclear D gene. With 4 bases removed from V and 5 bases from J, the gap between germline ends came to 11 bases. The V gene's germline CDR1 is LGHDT and CDR2 YNNKEL (reference sequence). The CDR3 runs 14 residues. CDR3 bases: TGTGCCAGCAGCCGTCTCATAGGAACCGGGGAGCTGTTTTTT. Amino acid sequence: CASSRLIGTGELFF.

The gene calls are TRBV19 and TRBJ2-7; D gene ambiguous. Germline V CDR1 and CDR2: LNHDA, SQIVND (reference sequence). This CDR3 comprises 16 residues. The V end lost 1 base, the J end lost 1 base, and 14 bases lay between the germline ends. The CDR3 here is CASSIVADPRSYEQYF. The DNA for the CDR3 is TGTGCCAGTAGTATAGTGGCGGACCCGAGGTCCTACGAGCAGTACTTC.

The CDR3 DNA reads as TGTGCCACCGCTCGAACGGGTAGCAATCAGCCCCAGCATTTT. It codes for CATARTGSNQPQHF. This chain connects TRBV19 to TRBJ1-5; D ambiguous. Germline V gene sequence: CDR1 LNHDA, CDR2 SQIVND (reference sequence). V was clipped by 10 bases and J by 0 bases, with 13 bases between them. This CDR3 contains 14 residues.

The J gene is TRBJ1-3, the V gene TRBV7-2; the D gene is possibly TRBD1 (5 bases). CDR1 is SGHTA, CDR2 FQGNSA, per germline. The V end was cut by 5 bases, the J end by 1 base, with 12 bases between. This CDR3 contains 15 residues. The CDR3 DNA follows: TGTGCCAGCAGCGTGACTTCAGGGTCTGGAAACACCATATATTTT. This translates into CASSVTSGSGNTIYF.

The chain has TRBV9 and TRBJ2-2; the match to TRBD2 covers 9 bases. The CDR3 runs 15 residues. V was pared by 5 bases and J by 0 bases, with 2 bases of the junction left unmatched. Germline V CDR1 and CDR2: SGDLS, YYNGEE. The CDR3 reads CASRLAGTNTGELFF. Here the CDR3 DNA reads TGTGCCAGCAGGCTAGCGGGGACGAACACCGGGGAGCTGTTTTTT.

V and J are TRBV28 and TRBJ1-1, with 12 bases fitting TRBD1. V lost 7 bases and J lost 5; bases outside the gene matches: 8. This CDR3 comprises 15 residues. Germline CDR1 reads MDHEN; CDR2 reads SYDVKM. CDR3: CASTLGTGGETEAFF. Written as DNA, the CDR3 is TGTGCCAGCACCTTGGGGACAGGGGGCGAAACTGAAGCTTTCTTT.

Of note for this clone: Other nucleotide sequences in the sample specify the same CDR3. This chain uses TRBV29-1 with TRBJ1-3, with D unresolved. V lost 6 bases and J lost 3, with 6 bases in between. This CDR3 contains 11 residues. Germline loops: CDR1 SQVTM, CDR2 ANQGSEA. The CDR3 DNA follows: TGCAGCGTAGCCGGTGGAAACACCATATATTTT. Translated, it gives CSVAGGNTIYF.

This rearrangement joins TRBV7-2 to TRBJ2-1; D gene uncertain. The CDR3 runs to 12 residues. Germline V gene data show CDR1 as SGHTA and CDR2 as FQGNSA. With 1 base removed from V and 8 bases from J, the gap between germline ends came to 6 bases. CDR3 protein: CASSLDVYEQFF. CDR3 in DNA: TGTGCCAGCAGCTTAGATGTATATGAGCAGTTCTTC.

V is TRBV6-5 and J is TRBJ2-5, with 7 bases fitting TRBD1. Germline values: CDR1 MNHEY, CDR2 SVGAGI. V dropped 6 bases and J dropped 2; count of bases not matched to a gene: 9. This CDR3 is built from 15 residues. CDR3 sequence (DNA): TGTGCCAGCAGCCCCCGACCGGGACAGCAAGAGACCCAGTACTTC. Its translation is CASSPRPGQQETQYF.

The rearrangement links TRBV5-1 to TRBJ2-7, with 7 bases lining up with TRBD2. Trimming at V came to 0 bases and at J to 7 bases, leaving 10 bases not matched to a gene. This CDR3 contains 15 residues. In germline, CDR1 is SGHRS, CDR2 YFSETQ. The CDR3 is CASSLDPQGGDEQYF. The CDR3 DNA is TGCGCCAGCAGCTTGGACCCCCAGGGAGGGGATGAGCAGTACTTC. Looking up the rest from reference TRBV5-1 and TRBJ2-7 gives the full variable domain: KAGVTQTPRYLIKTRGQQVTLSCSPISGHRSVSWYQQTPGQGLQFLFEYFSETQRNKGNFPGRFSGRQFSNSRSEMNVSTLELGDSALYLCASSLDPQGGDEQYFGPGTRLTVT.

V gene TRBV9 combines with J gene TRBJ1-3; 9 bases line up with TRBD1. J lost 0 bases, V lost 2 bases, and 0 bases had no gene match. The CDR3 sequence is 15 residues long. In germline, CDR1 is SGDLS, CDR2 YYNGEE. The CDR3 DNA reads TGTGCCAGCAGCGTGGGACAGGGCTCTGGAAACACCATATATTTT. Its protein is CASSVGQGSGNTIYF.

The chain links TRBV5-6 to TRBJ2-7; D may be TRBD1 (5 bases). The CDR3 is 14 amino acids. Germline CDR1 and CDR2: SGHDT and YYEEEE. V shed 0 bases and J shed 10 bases, with 17 bases lying between them. In nucleotides, the CDR3 is TGTGCCAGCAGCTTGGAAGGGGCGCGGCTTCTACAGTACTTC. Amino acid sequence: CASSLEGARLLQYF.

This chain uses TRBV14 with TRBJ1-2, with 7 positions matching TRBD1. V was pared by 0 bases and J by 1 base, with 8 bases of the junction left unmatched. Germline CDR1 is SGHDN and CDR2 is FVKESK. The CDR3 runs 17 residues. This chain's CDR3 is CASSQEGGTRFNYGYTF. CDR3 in DNA: TGTGCCAGCAGCCAAGAAGGGGGCACTCGCTTTAACTATGGCTACACCTTC.

This sequence joins TRBV5-8 and TRBJ1-5; D call uncertain. The V gene lost 4 bases and the J gene lost 0 bases, with 8 bases spanning the gap. This CDR3 spans 14 amino acids. The V gene's germline CDR1 is SGHTS and CDR2 YDEGEE. The CDR3 here is CASSPGYSNQPQHF. Written as DNA, the CDR3 is TGTGCCAGCAGCCCAGGTTATAGCAATCAGCCCCAGCATTTT. The full variable domain, with the rest looked up from reference TRBV5-8 and TRBJ1-5, is EAGVTQSPTHLIKTRGQQATLRCSPISGHTSVYWYQQALGLGLQFLLWYDEGEERNRGNFPPRFSGRQFPNYSSELNVNALELEDSALYLCASSPGYSNQPQHFGDGTRLSIL.

This clone was observed a handful of times. The V gene is TRBV10-3, the J gene TRBJ2-1, with 9 nucleotides matching TRBD2. CDR3 length equals 15 residues. Germline CDR1 and CDR2: ENHRY and SYGVKD. V lost 6 bases to trimming and J lost 8 bases; unmatched junction nucleotides: 11. CDR3: CAIRPGREGQDEQFF. In DNA form, the CDR3 reads TGTGCCATCAGACCCGGGCGGGAGGGCCAAGATGAGCAGTTCTTC.

V is TRBV15 and J is TRBJ1-4; D is ambiguous. Germline loops: CDR1 LNHNV, CDR2 YYDKDF (reference sequence). This CDR3 contains 15 residues. The germline V and J ends were trimmed by 3 bases and 5 bases, with 13 bases remaining between them. The CDR3 region is CATSSSRSLNEKLFF. DNA of the CDR3: TGTGCCACCAGCAGTAGTAGGAGCCTAAATGAAAAACTGTTTTTT.

V and J are TRBV5-1 and TRBJ1-6; 7 bases line up with TRBD1. With 3 bases clipped from V and 8 bases from J, the junction kept 8 bases outside the gene matches. Germline V CDR1 and CDR2: SGHRS, YFSETQ. This CDR3 comprises 15 residues. CDR3 nucleotides: TGCGCCAGCAGCTCCTTCGGACAGGTTGATTCACCCCTCCACTTT. This codes for CASSSFGQVDSPLHF.

The genes are TRBV6-1 and TRBJ1-5; 7 bases are a match to TRBD1. Germline CDR1 MNHNS, CDR2 SASEGT. This CDR3 comprises 15 residues. The ends lost 1 base at V and 4 bases at J; junction bases unmatched: 4. CDR3 residues: CASSEDPGGNQPQHF. The CDR3, as DNA: TGTGCCAGCAGTGAAGACCCAGGGGGTAATCAGCCCCAGCATTTT.

The chain is built from TRBV9 and TRBJ2-7; 13 nucleotides agree with TRBD2. This CDR3 comprises 15 residues. Germline CDR1 is SGDLS and CDR2 is YYNGEE. Trimming cost V 4 bases and J 2 bases; bases outside gene matches: 3. The CDR3 DNA reads TGTGCCAGCAGCCTCGGACTAGCGGGAGCCTACGAGCAGTACTTC. Translating it yields CASSLGLAGAYEQYF.

The V call is TRBV12-3 or TRBV12-4, the J call TRBJ1-1; D not resolved. CDR3 length equals 13 residues. Deletions cut 3 bases from V and 4 bases from J, with 9 bases between. The CDR3 bases are TGTGCCAGCAGTTTGGCACGGGGCACTGAAGCTTTCTTT. Its protein product is CASSLARGTEAFF.

This chain joins TRBV7-3 and TRBJ2-2; TRBD2 might be the D (6 bases). V dropped 4 bases and J dropped 5 bases, with 14 bases sitting between them. The germline CDR1 and CDR2 sequences are SGHTA and FQGTGA. This CDR3 is built from 15 residues. The CDR3 sequence is CASSSTGERTGELFF. In DNA form, the CDR3 reads TGTGCCAGCAGCTCCACGGGAGAACGTACCGGGGAGCTGTTTTTT.

This chain joins TRBV28 and TRBJ2-2; D might be TRBD2 (5 bases). From germline, CDR1 is MDHEN and CDR2 SYDVKM. The CDR3 consists of 13 residues. Trimming shortened V by 5 bases and J by 6 bases, and 10 bases separated the two germline ends. The CDR3 bases are TGTGCCAGCAGTCGATCCGGGGCCGGGGAGCTGTTTTTT. It specifies CASSRSGAGELFF.

The chain couples TRBV2 to TRBJ2-3; 8 nucleotides match TRBD2. Germline V gene sequence: CDR1 SNHLY, CDR2 FYNNEI. V lost 4 bases, J lost 5 bases, and 8 bases stayed unmatched. CDR3 size: 15 residues. DNA of the CDR3: TGTGCCAGCAGTGGGGTCGGGGGGGCAGGAGATACGCAGTATTTT. This sequence encodes CASSGVGGAGDTQYF.

The chain carries TRBV12-3 or TRBV12-4 and TRBJ1-2; TRBD1 matches at 8 bases. The V and J ends lost 3 bases and 6 bases, in that order; junction bases with no gene match: 0. CDR3 size: 12 residues. The DNA of the CDR3 is TGTGCCAGCAGTTTCAGGGGGCATGGCTACACCTTC. Translation: CASSFRGHGYTF.

In this sample, this clone turned up a few times. This chain uses TRBV7-2 with TRBJ2-1, with 12 bases aligning to TRBD2. J gave up 8 bases and V 4 bases, and 6 bases lay outside the gene matches. Germline-derived CDR1 and CDR2 are SGHTA and FQGNSA. CDR3 size: 15 residues. The CDR3 loop is CASSSRLAGEYEQFF. The DNA of the CDR3 is TGTGCCAGCAGCTCACGACTAGCGGGAGAGTATGAGCAGTTCTTC.

The gene calls are TRBV9 and TRBJ2-1; 8 nucleotides agree with TRBD2. The CDR3 covers 13 residues. J was trimmed by 6 bases and V by 3 bases; bases with no gene match: 2. In germline, CDR1 is SGDLS, CDR2 YYNGEE. CDR3 sequence: CASSAGGANEQFF. CDR3 DNA: TGTGCCAGCAGCGCCGGGGGGGCCAATGAGCAGTTCTTC.

The J gene is TRBJ1-1, the V gene TRBV18, with 9 bases identical to TRBD1. Looked up from germline, CDR1 is KGHSH and CDR2 is LQKENI. With 3 bases clipped from V and 7 bases from J, the junction kept 6 bases outside the gene matches. The CDR3 has 14 residues. CDR3 loop: CASSPPGQGSEAFF. CDR3 DNA sequence: TGTGCCAGCTCACCTCCGGGACAGGGTAGTGAAGCTTTCTTT.

The rearrangement links TRBV18 to TRBJ2-4; a possible D gene is TRBD1 (5 bases). Trimming cost V 3 bases and J 11 bases, with 17 bases left between them. The CDR3 loop spans 14 amino acids. Germline loops: CDR1 KGHSH, CDR2 LQKENI. Written as DNA, the CDR3 is TGTGCCAGCTCACCTACTATGACAGAGTATCTTCAGTACTTC. Translating it yields CASSPTMTEYLQYF.

This rearrangement joins TRBV6-2 or TRBV6-3 to TRBJ2-7, with no clear D. Looked up from germline, CDR1 is MNHEY and CDR2 is SVGEGT. The CDR3 spans 15 residues. V dropped 5 bases and J dropped 0 bases, with 14 bases sitting between them. The CDR3 DNA follows: TGTGCCAGCAGTAGACTTGGAAGGAGCTCCTACGAGCAGTACTTC. As protein: CASSRLGRSSYEQYF.

This sequence joins TRBV3-1 (or the pseudogene TRBV3-2) and TRBJ2-3; tentatively, D is TRBD1 (6 bases). V was shortened by 11 bases and J by 1 base, with 16 bases between the two germline ends. CDR1 and CDR2 (germline): LGHDT, YNNKEL (reference sequence). The CDR3 spans 14 residues. CDR3 region: CAGALGACTDTQYF. Here the CDR3 DNA reads TGTGCCGGGGCCCTGGGGGCTTGCACAGATACGCAGTATTTT.